This T cell receptor (beta chain) came from a study of T-cell reconstitution after alpha-beta-depleted transplantation in children. After removal of 2 bases from V and 3 bases from J, the junction contained 15 bases not matched to a gene. The V gene's germline CDR1 is MNHNS and CDR2 SASEGT. This CDR3 is 20 amino acids long. This clonotype was observed at least ten times. The antigen is not known. Molecular barcoding with unique molecular identifiers was used for the TCRbeta library. TCRdb analysed the PCR reads with MiXCR anew, one entry per CDR3 protein. The table includes tens of thousands of distinct CDR3 sequences, about 10% detected once. Study conclusions and caveats: The authors attributed T-cell counts and diversity one year after transplant mostly to newly produced T cells. The study reportedly traced alpha-beta T cells about two months after transplant to several hundred expanded graft clones. Several patients had high TCRbeta diversity at day 60; it came from surviving recipient T cells and thymic progenitors.

The sequence was collected from a male patient under 10 years old who had a stem cell transplant for chronic granulomatous disease, so the T cells may come from the graft donor. The material sequenced was PBMCs, mostly from graft donor cells, taken 60 days after TCRalphabeta/CD19-depleted stem cell transplant. The chain employs TRBV6-1 and TRBJ2-3, with TRBD2 identical over 12 bases. DNA of the CDR3: TGTGCCAGCAGTGAAAGCAGCGTATGGACTAGCGGGATTGTTACAGATACGCAGTATTTT. This codes for CASSESSVWTSGIVTDTQYF.